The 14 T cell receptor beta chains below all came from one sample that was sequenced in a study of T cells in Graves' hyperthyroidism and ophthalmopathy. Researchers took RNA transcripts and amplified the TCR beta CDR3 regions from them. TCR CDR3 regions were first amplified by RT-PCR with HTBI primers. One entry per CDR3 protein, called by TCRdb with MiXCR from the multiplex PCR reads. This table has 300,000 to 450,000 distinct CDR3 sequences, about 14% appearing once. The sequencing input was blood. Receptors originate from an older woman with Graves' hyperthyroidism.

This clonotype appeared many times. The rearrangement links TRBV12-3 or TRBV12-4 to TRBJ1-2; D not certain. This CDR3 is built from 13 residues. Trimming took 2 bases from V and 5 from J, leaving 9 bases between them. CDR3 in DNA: TGTGCCAGCAGTTTAAATAATTTTTATGGCTACACCTTC. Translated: CASSLNNFYGYTF.

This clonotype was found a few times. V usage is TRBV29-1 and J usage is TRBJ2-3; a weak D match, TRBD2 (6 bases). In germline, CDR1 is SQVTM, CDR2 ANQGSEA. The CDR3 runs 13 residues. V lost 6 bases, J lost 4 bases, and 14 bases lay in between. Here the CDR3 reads CSVDAGWPDTQYF. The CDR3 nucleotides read TGCAGCGTCGACGCGGGATGGCCAGATACGCAGTATTTT.

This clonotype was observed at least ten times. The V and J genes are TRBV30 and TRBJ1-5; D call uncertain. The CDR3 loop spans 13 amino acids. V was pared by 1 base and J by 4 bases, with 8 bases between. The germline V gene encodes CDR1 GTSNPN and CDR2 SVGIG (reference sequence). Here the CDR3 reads CAWSGQINQPQHF. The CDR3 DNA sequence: TGTGCCTGGAGTGGCCAGATTAATCAGCCCCAGCATTTT.

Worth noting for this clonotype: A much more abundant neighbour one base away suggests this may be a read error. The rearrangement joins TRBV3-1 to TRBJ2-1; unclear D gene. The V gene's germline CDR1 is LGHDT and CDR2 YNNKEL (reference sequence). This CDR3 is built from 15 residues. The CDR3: CASGQDIWNGNEQFF. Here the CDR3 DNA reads TGTGCCAGCGGCCAAGATATCTGGAATGGGAATGAGCAGTTCTTC.

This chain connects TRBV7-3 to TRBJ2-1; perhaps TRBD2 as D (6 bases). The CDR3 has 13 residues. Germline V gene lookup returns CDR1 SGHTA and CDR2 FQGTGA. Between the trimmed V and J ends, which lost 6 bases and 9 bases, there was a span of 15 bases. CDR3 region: CASRFGSRSEQFF. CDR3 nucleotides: TGTGCCAGCAGGTTCGGGAGTCGCAGTGAGCAGTTCTTC.

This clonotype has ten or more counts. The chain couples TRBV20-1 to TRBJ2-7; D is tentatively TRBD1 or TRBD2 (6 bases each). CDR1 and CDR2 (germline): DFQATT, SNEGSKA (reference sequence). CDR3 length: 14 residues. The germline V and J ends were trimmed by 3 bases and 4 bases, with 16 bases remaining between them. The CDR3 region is CSARGDSRGYEQYF. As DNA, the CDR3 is TGCAGTGCTAGGGGGGACTCAAGGGGGTACGAGCAGTACTTC.

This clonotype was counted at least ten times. DNA for the CDR3: TGTGCCAGCAGTGAGGGGCACACCCCCTACGAGCAGTACTTC. This gives the protein CASSEGHTPYEQYF. The rearrangement links TRBV2 to TRBJ2-7; D is perhaps TRBD1 (5 bases). The CDR3 sequence is 14 residues long. Germline loops: CDR1 SNHLY, CDR2 FYNNEI. V lost 3 bases to trimming and J lost 2 bases, with 11 bases between them.

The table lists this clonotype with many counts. The CDR3 bases are TGTGCCAGCAGTTTACCCTGGGACTGGAAAGAGACCCAGTACTTC. Its protein product is CASSLPWDWKETQYF. The chain links TRBV28 to TRBJ2-5; possible D gene TRBD2, 6 bases. V shed 2 bases and J shed 3 bases, with 13 bases lying between them. Germline V CDR1 and CDR2: MDHEN, SYDVKM. There are 15 residues in the CDR3.

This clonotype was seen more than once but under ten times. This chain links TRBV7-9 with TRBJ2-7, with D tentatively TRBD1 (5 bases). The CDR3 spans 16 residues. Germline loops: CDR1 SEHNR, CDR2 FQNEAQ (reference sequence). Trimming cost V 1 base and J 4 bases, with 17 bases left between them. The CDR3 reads CASSLDTVGREYEQYF. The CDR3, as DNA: TGTGCCAGCAGCTTAGATACGGTGGGCAGGGAATACGAGCAGTACTTC.

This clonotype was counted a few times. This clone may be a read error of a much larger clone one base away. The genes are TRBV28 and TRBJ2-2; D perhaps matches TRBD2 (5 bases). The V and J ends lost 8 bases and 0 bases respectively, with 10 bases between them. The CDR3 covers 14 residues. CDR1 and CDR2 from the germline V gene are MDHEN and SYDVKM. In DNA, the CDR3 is TGTGCCAGCCTTAGCGCCACGAACACCGGGGAGCTGTTTTTT. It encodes CASLSATNTGELFF.

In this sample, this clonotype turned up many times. Written as DNA, the CDR3 is TGCGCCAGCAGCTTGACTAGCGGTTCTTACACAGATACGCAGTATTTT. Encoded protein: CASSLTSGSYTDTQYF. The rearrangement links TRBV5-1 to TRBJ2-3; 8 nucleotides agree with TRBD2. V gave up 1 base and J gave up 2 bases; unmatched junction bases: 6. This CDR3 spans 16 amino acids. Per germline, CDR1 SGHRS and CDR2 YFSETQ.

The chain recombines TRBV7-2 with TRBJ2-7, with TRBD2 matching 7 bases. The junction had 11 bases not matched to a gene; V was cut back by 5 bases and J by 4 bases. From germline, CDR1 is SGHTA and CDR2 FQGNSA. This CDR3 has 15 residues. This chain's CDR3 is CASSPASGGGYEQYF. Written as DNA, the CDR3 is TGTGCCAGCAGCCCCGCTTCGGGGGGAGGTTACGAGCAGTACTTC.

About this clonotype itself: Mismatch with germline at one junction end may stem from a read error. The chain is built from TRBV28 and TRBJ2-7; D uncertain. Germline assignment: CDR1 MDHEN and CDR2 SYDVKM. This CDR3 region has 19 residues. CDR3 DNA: TGTACCAGCTGCCAGACGTACACTAAACTTTTTGTAACCTCCTACGAGCAGTACTTC. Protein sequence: CTSCQTYTKLFVTSYEQYF.

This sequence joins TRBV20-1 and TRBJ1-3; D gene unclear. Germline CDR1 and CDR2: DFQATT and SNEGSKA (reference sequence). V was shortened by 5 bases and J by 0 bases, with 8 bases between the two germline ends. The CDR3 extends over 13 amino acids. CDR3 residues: CSAGSSSGNTIYF. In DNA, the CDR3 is TGCAGTGCTGGTTCGAGCTCTGGAAACACCATATATTTT.